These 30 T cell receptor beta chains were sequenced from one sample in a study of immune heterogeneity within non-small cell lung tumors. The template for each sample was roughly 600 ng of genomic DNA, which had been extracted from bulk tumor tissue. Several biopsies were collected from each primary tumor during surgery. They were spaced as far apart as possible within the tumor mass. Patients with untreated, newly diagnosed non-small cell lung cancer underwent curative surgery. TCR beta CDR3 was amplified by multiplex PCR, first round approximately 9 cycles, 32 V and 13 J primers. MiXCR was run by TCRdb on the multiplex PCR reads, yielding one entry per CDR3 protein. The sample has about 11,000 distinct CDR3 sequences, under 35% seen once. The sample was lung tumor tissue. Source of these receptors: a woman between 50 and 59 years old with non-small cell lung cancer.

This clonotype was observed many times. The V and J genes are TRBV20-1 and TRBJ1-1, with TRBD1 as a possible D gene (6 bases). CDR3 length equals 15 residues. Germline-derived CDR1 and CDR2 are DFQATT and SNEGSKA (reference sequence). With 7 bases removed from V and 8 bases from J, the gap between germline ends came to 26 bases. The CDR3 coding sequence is TGCAGTGGAGGTGGGGACCTCTACACAGGGTCCGAAGCTTTCTTT. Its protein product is CSGGGDLYTGSEAFF.

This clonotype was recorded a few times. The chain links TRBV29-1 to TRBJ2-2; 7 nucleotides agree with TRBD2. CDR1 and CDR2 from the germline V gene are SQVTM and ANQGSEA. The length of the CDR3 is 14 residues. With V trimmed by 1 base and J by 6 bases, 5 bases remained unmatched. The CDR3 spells CSVEGTRGAGELFF. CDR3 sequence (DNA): TGCAGCGTTGAAGGGACTAGGGGCGCCGGGGAGCTGTTTTTT.

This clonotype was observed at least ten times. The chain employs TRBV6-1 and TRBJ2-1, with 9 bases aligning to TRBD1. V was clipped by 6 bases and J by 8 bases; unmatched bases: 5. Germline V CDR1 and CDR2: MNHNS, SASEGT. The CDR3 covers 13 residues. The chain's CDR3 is CASRGQGADEQFF. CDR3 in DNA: TGTGCCAGCAGGGGACAGGGAGCAGATGAGCAGTTCTTC.

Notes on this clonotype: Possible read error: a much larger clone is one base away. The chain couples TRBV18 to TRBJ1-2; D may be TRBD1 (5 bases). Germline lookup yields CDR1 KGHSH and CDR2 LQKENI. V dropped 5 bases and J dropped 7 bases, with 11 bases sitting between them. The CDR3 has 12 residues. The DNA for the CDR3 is TGTGCCAGCTCATCGCAAGGGGCTGGCTACACCTTC. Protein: CASSSQGAGYTF.

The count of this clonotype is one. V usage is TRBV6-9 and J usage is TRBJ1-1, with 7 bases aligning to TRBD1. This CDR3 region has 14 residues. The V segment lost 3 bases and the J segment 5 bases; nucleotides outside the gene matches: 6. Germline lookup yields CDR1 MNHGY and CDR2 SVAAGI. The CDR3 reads CASSYRGGRTEAFF. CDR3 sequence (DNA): TGTGCCAGCAGTTACAGAGGGGGCCGGACTGAAGCTTTCTTT.

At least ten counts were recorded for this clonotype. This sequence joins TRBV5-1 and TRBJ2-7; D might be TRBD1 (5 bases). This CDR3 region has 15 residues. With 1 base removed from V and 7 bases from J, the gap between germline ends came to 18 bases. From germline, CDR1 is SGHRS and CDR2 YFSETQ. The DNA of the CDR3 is TGCGCCAGCAGCTTGATAGGGGCCTCCGCCGGAGAGCAGTACTTC. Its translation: CASSLIGASAGEQYF.

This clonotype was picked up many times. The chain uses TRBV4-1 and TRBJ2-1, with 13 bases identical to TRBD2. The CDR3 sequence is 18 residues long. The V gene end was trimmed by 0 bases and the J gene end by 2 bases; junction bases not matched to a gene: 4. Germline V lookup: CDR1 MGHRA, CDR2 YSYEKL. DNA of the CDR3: TGCGCCAGCAGCCAAGATAGCACTAGCGGGAGGGCCTACAATGAGCAGTTCTTC. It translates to CASSQDSTSGRAYNEQFF.

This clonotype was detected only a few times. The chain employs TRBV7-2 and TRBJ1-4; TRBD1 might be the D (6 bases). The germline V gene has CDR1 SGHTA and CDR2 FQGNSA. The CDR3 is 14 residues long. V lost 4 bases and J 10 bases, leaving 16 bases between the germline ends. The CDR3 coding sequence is TGTGCCAGCAGCTCAAGGACAGAGCTGGGAAAACTGTTTTTT. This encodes CASSSRTELGKLFF. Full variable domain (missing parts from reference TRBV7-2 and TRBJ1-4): GAGVSQSPSNKVTEKGKDVELRCDPISGHTALYWYRQSLGQGLEFLIYFQGNSAPDKSGLPSDRFSAERTGGSVSTLTIQRTQQEDSAVYLCASSSRTELGKLFFGSGTQLSVL.

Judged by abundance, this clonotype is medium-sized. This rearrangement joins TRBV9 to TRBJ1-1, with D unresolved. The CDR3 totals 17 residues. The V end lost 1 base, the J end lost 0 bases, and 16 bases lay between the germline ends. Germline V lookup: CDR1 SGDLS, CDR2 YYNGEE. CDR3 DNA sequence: TGTGCCAGCAGCGTAACCCCAAAACAGTCCATGAACACTGAAGCTTTCTTT. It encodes CASSVTPKQSMNTEAFF.

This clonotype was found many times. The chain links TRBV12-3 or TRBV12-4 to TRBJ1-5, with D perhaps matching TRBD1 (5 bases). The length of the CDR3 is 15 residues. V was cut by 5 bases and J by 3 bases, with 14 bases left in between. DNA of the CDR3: TGTGCCAGCAGTCCTCCGGGGCCTTACAATCAGCCCCAGCATTTT. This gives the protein CASSPPGPYNQPQHF.

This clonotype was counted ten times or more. The CDR3 DNA is TGTGCCAGCCGTACAGGGAGGCATCAGCCCCAGCATTTT. Residues: CASRTGRHQPQHF. V is TRBV19 and J is TRBJ1-5; TRBD1 is a possible D gene (6 bases). The CDR3 loop spans 13 amino acids. Germline CDR1 reads LNHDA; CDR2 reads SQIVND (reference sequence). The V and J ends lost 9 bases and 5 bases respectively, with 14 bases between them. The whole variable domain, filled in from reference TRBV19 and TRBJ1-5, reads DGGITQSPKYLFRKEGQNVTLSCEQNLNHDAMYWYRQDPGQGLRLIYYSQIVNDFQKGDIAEGYSVSREKKESFPLTVTSAQKNPTAFYLCASRTGRHQPQHFGDGTRLSIL.

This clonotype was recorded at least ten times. The chain's CDR3 is CASSSGWDPHGDTEAFF. Written as DNA, the CDR3 is TGTGCCAGCAGTTCCGGATGGGACCCTCATGGAGACACTGAAGCTTTCTTT. The chain links TRBV6-1 to TRBJ1-1; tentative D call: TRBD1 (5 bases). Trimming took off 5 bases at V and 3 bases at J, with 22 bases between the two ends. The CDR3 is made up of 17 amino acids. In germline, CDR1 is MNHNS, CDR2 SASEGT.

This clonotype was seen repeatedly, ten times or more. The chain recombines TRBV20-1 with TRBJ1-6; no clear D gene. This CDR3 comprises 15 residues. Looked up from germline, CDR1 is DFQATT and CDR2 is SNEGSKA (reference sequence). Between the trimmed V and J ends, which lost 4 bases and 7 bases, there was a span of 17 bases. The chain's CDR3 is CSATHGVFENSPLHF. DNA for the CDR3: TGCAGTGCTACGCATGGGGTTTTCGAGAATTCACCCCTCCACTTT.

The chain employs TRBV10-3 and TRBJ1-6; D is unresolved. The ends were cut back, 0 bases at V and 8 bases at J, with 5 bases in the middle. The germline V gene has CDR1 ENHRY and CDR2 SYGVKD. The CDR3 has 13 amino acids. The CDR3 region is CAISESLDSPLHF. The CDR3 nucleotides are TGTGCCATCAGTGAGTCCCTTGATTCACCCCTCCACTTT.

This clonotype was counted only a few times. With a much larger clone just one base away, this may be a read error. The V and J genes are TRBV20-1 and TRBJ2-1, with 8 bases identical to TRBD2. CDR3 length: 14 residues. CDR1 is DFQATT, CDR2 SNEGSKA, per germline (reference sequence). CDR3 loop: CSARLAGHYNDQFF. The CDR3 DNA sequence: TGCAGTGCTAGGTTAGCGGGGCACTACAATGACCAGTTCTTC.

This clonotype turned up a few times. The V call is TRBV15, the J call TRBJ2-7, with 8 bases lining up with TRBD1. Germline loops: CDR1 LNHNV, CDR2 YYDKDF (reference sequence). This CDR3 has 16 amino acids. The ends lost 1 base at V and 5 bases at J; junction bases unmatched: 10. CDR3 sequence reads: CATSRGVETGVNEQYF. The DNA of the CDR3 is TGTGCCACCAGCAGAGGTGTCGAGACAGGGGTAAACGAGCAGTACTTC.

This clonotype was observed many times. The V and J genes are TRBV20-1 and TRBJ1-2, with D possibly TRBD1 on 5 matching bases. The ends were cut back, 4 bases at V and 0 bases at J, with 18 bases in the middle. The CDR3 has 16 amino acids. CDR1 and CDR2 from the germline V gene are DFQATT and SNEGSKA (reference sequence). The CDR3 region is CSAIVYRWDTNYGYTF. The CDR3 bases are TGCAGTGCTATTGTCTACAGGTGGGATACTAACTATGGCTACACCTTC.

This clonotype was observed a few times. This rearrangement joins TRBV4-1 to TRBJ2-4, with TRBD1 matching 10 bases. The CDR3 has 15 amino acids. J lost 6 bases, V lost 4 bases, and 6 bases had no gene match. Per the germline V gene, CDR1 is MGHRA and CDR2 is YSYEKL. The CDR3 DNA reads TGCGCCAGCAGCCGGGGACAGGGGTTAGGAAACATTCAGTACTTC. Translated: CASSRGQGLGNIQYF.

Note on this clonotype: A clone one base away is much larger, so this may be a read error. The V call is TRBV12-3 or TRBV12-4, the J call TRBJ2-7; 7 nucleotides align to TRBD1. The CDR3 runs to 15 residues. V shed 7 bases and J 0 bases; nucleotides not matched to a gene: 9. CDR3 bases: TGTGCCAGCACCCCGGGACAGCGGCACTCCTACGAGCAGTACTTC. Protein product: CASTPGQRHSYEQYF.

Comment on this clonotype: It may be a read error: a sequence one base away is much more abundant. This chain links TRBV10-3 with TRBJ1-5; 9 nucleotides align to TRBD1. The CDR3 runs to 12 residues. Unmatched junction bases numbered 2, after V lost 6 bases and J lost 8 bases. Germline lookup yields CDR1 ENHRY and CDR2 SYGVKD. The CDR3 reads CAISGDREPQHF. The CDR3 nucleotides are TGTGCCATCAGCGGGGACAGGGAGCCCCAGCATTTT.

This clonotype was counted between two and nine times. The CDR3 sequence: CASSSTGLVGPFF. Written as DNA, the CDR3 is TGTGCCAGCAGCTCGACCGGACTAGTCGGCCCGTTCTTC. The V gene is TRBV7-9, the J gene TRBJ2-1; TRBD2 matches 7 bases. The CDR3 is made up of 13 amino acids. Germline CDR1 SEHNR, CDR2 FQNEAQ (reference sequence). The J segment lost 15 bases and the V segment lost 4 bases, leaving 12 bases of the junction unmatched.

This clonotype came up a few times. The CDR3 DNA reads as TGTGCCAGCAGCAGACAGGGCTCTGGAAACACCATATATTTT. Translation gives CASSRQGSGNTIYF. The J gene is TRBJ1-3, the V gene TRBV5-6; 7 positions agree with TRBD1. Germline trimming cut 4 bases from V and 0 bases from J; bases unmatched to any gene: 1. The CDR3 covers 14 residues. The germline V gene encodes CDR1 SGHDT and CDR2 YYEEEE.

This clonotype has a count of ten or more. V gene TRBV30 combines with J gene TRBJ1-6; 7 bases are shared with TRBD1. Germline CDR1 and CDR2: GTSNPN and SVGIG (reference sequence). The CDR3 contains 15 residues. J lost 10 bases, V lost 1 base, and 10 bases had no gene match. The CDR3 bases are TGTGCCTGGAGTGAAGGGGGCTCCGGGGTATCACCCCTCCACTTT. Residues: CAWSEGGSGVSPLHF.

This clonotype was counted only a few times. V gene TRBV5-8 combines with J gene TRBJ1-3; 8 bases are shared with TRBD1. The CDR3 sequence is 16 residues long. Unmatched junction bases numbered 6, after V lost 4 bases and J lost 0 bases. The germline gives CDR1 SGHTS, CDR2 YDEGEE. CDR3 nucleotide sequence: TGTGCCAGCAGCCCCAGGGGGCCTAGCTCTGGAAACACCATATATTTT. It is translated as CASSPRGPSSGNTIYF.

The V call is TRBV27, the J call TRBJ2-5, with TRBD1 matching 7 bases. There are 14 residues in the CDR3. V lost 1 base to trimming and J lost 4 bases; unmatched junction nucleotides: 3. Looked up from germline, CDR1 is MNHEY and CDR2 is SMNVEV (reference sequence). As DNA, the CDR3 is TGTGCCAGCAGTTTATTGGGACAGTCAGAGACCCAGTACTTC. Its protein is CASSLLGQSETQYF.

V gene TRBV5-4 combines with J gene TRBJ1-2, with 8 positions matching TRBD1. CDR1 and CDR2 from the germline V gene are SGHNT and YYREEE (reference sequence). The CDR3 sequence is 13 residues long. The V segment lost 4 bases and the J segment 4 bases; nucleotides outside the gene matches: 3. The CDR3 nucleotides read TGTGCCAGCAGCCCGGGACAGGTCTATGGCTACACCTTC. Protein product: CASSPGQVYGYTF.

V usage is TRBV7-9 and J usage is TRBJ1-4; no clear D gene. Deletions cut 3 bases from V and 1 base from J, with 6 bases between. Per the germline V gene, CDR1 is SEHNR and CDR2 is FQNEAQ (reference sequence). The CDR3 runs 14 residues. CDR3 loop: CASSLVGTNEKLFF. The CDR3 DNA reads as TGTGCCAGCAGCTTGGTGGGAACTAATGAAAAACTGTTTTTT.

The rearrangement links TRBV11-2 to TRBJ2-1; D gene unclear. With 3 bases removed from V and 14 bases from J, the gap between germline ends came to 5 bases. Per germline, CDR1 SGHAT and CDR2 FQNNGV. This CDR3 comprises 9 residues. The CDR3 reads CASSFLEFF. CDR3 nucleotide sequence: TGTGCCAGCAGCTTCCTGGAGTTCTTC.

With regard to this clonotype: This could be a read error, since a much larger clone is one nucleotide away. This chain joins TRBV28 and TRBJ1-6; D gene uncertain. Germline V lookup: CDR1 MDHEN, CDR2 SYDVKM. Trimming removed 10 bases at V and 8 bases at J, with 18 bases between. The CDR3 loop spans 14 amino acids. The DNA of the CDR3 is TGTGCCAACAGCCGTTATACGCAGGATTCACCCCTCCACTTT. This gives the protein CANSRYTQDSPLHF. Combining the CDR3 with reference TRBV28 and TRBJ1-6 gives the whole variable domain DVKVTQSSRYLVKRTGEKVFLECVQDMDHENMFWYRQDPGLGLRLIYFSYDVKMKEKGDIPEGYSVSREKKERFSLILESASTNQTSMYLCANSRYTQDSPLHFGNGTRLTVT.

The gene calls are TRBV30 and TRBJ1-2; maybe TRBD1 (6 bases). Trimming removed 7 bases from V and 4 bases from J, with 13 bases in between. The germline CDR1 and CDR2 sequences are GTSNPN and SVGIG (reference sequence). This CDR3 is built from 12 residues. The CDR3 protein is CAFDRIPYGYTF. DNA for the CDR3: TGTGCCTTCGACAGGATTCCCTATGGCTACACCTTC.